A single sample gave rise to the 18 T cell receptor beta chains below, sequenced in a study of CD8 T cells in Susac syndrome. Reverse transcription of roughly 0.5 to 1 ug RNA was carried out with random hexamers. TCRdb re-called the immunoSEQ multiplex PCR reads through MiXCR, storing one row per CDR3 protein. The data contain some 400,000 distinct CDR3 sequences, 75% to 90% of them seen just once; the ten biggest clones take up under 0.15%. Sequencing input: CD8+ T cells from PBMCs. The source is a human donor with multiple sclerosis.

The chain carries TRBV6-2 or TRBV6-3 and TRBJ2-1; D unresolved. The CDR3 length is 14 residues. Trimming pared 8 bases from V and 4 bases from J, leaving 15 bases between. Per germline, CDR1 MNHEY and CDR2 SVGEGT. Here the CDR3 reads CASGLPVLYNEQFF. The CDR3 nucleotides are TGTGCCAGCGGGCTACCCGTCCTATACAATGAGCAGTTCTTC.

V and J are TRBV3-1 and TRBJ2-3; 13 bases are a match to TRBD2. The CDR3 consists of 19 residues. The V segment lost 5 bases and the J segment 2 bases; nucleotides outside the gene matches: 13. Germline CDR1 and CDR2: LGHDT and YNNKEL (reference sequence). CDR3 sequence: CASSSGLAGARFFTDTQYF. CDR3 bases: TGTGCCAGCAGCTCTGGACTAGCGGGGGCCCGTTTTTTCACAGATACGCAGTATTTT.

This clonotype showed up just once. The chain carries TRBV29-1 and TRBJ2-2; 7 bases match TRBD1. Trimming at V came to 7 bases and at J to 5 bases, leaving 7 bases not matched to a gene. The CDR3 spans 13 residues. The germline CDR1 and CDR2 sequences are SQVTM and ANQGSEA. The CDR3 coding sequence is TGCAGCGCCCGGACAGGAGAAACCGGGGAGCTGTTTTTT. This translates into CSARTGETGELFF.

Here the CDR3 reads CAWSPFTGSYEQYF. CDR3 in DNA: TGTGCCTGGAGTCCGTTCACGGGGTCCTACGAGCAGTACTTC. The chain joins TRBV30 to TRBJ2-7; the D gene is possibly TRBD2 (5 bases). V was pared by 2 bases and J by 1 base, with 12 bases between. The germline gives CDR1 GTSNPN, CDR2 SVGIG (reference sequence). The length of the CDR3 is 14 residues.

The chain joins TRBV5-1 to TRBJ2-2, with 8 bases that match TRBD1. CDR1 and CDR2 (germline): SGHRS, YFSETQ. The V gene end was trimmed by 4 bases and the J gene end by 7 bases; junction bases not matched to a gene: 12. The CDR3 sequence is 16 residues long. In nucleotides, the CDR3 is TGCGCCAGCAGCCAGGACAGGGCCCAATGGGGCGGGGAGCTGTTTTTT. This gives the protein CASSQDRAQWGGELFF.

V usage is TRBV19 and J usage is TRBJ2-1; the match to TRBD2 covers 7 bases. The ends lost 1 base at V and 2 bases at J; junction bases unmatched: 2. CDR1 is LNHDA and CDR2 is SQIVND in the germline V gene (reference sequence). CDR3 length: 15 amino acids. The CDR3 loop reads CASSIASGPYNEQFF. As DNA, the CDR3 is TGTGCCAGTAGTATAGCTAGCGGCCCCTACAATGAGCAGTTCTTC.

This chain uses TRBV5-5 with TRBJ1-1, with D perhaps matching TRBD1 (6 bases). This CDR3 is 16 amino acids long. Germline V gene lookup returns CDR1 SGHKS and CDR2 YYEKEE (reference sequence). Trimming left V 2 bases short and J 4 bases short, with 18 bases between. The CDR3: CASSLLFPRGGTEAFF. The DNA for the CDR3 is TGTGCCAGCAGCTTACTATTCCCGAGGGGGGGCACTGAAGCTTTCTTT.

The gene calls are TRBV6-1 and TRBJ2-1; D gene unclear. The V gene lost 1 base and the J gene lost 9 bases, with 10 bases spanning the gap. This CDR3 has 13 amino acids. Germline V lookup: CDR1 MNHNS, CDR2 SASEGT. The CDR3 here is CASSEGSLLEQFF. CDR3 DNA: TGTGCCAGCAGTGAAGGCTCCCTCCTTGAGCAGTTCTTC.

The chain joins TRBV6-1 to TRBJ1-1, with D maybe TRBD1 (5 bases). Germline CDR1 and CDR2: MNHNS and SASEGT. The V and J ends lost 7 bases and 3 bases respectively, with 24 bases between them. CDR3 length: 17 amino acids. In nucleotides, the CDR3 is TGTGCCAGCACCCACCCCTGGGCAGGGAATCGGGACACTGAAGCTTTCTTT. This translates into CASTHPWAGNRDTEAFF.

This clonotype has a single count. V usage is TRBV25-1 and J usage is TRBJ2-5, with D perhaps assigned TRBD1 or TRBD2 (5 bases each). V was pared by 0 bases and J by 2 bases, with 7 bases between. Germline lookup yields CDR1 MGHDK and CDR2 SYGVNS. The CDR3 consists of 14 residues. This chain's CDR3 is CASSEYGGQETQYF. The CDR3, as DNA: TGTGCCAGCAGTGAATATGGGGGACAAGAGACCCAGTACTTC.

The chain is built from TRBV18 and TRBJ2-3; 9 bases are shared with TRBD2. The CDR3 loop spans 18 amino acids. Germline V gene data show CDR1 as KGHSH and CDR2 as LQKENI. V was pared by 2 bases and J by 2 bases, with 11 bases of the junction left unmatched. CDR3 sequence reads: CASSPSEDSGSDTDTQYF. The CDR3 DNA reads TGTGCCAGCTCACCATCTGAGGATAGCGGGAGTGACACAGATACGCAGTATTTT.

The chain carries TRBV29-1 and TRBJ2-1; TRBD1 aligns across 7 bases. Germline V gene lookup returns CDR1 SQVTM and CDR2 ANQGSEA. CDR3 length equals 14 residues. V was clipped by 5 bases and J by 4 bases; unmatched bases: 8. CDR3 protein: CSVRTGQTYNEQFF. The CDR3 DNA follows: TGCAGCGTTAGGACAGGCCAGACGTACAATGAGCAGTTCTTC.

The genes are TRBV7-9 and TRBJ2-7, with 8 bases matching TRBD1. This CDR3 has 16 amino acids. Germline V gene data show CDR1 as SEHNR and CDR2 as FQNEAQ (reference sequence). V was clipped by 4 bases and J by 1 base; unmatched bases: 9. In nucleotides, the CDR3 is TGTGCCAGCAGCTCGATGCCGAGGACAGGGTCCTACGAGCAGTACTTC. Encoded protein: CASSSMPRTGSYEQYF.

The chain couples TRBV11-2 to TRBJ2-1; D possibly corresponds to TRBD2 (6 bases). Germline assignment: CDR1 SGHAT and CDR2 FQNNGV. CDR3 length equals 15 residues. V was trimmed by 1 base and J by 7 bases, leaving 14 bases between them. Here the CDR3 DNA reads TGTGCCAGCAGCTTAGTAGCCGGGACTTCAAATGAGCAGTTCTTC. Translation gives CASSLVAGTSNEQFF.

The chain joins TRBV6-1 to TRBJ2-3; 9 bases are shared with TRBD2. V trimming: 3 bases; J trimming: 5 bases; junction bases outside the gene matches: 12. The CDR3 has 17 amino acids. Germline V gene sequence: CDR1 MNHNS, CDR2 SASEGT. The CDR3 is CASSDRPRAGGRDTQYF. DNA for the CDR3: TGTGCCAGCAGTGACCGCCCGAGGGCGGGAGGGCGAGATACGCAGTATTTT.

The rearrangement links TRBV12-3 or TRBV12-4 to TRBJ1-1, with no clear D. Deletions cut 2 bases from V and 3 bases from J, with 10 bases between. The CDR3 extends over 14 amino acids. CDR3 in DNA: TGTGCCAGCAGTTTAAGTGTCGGTTACACTGAAGCTTTCTTT. Protein sequence: CASSLSVGYTEAFF.

DNA for the CDR3: TGTGCCAGCATCTCAATTGGGCCAGAGCAGTTCTTC. Translating gives CASISIGPEQFF. This chain joins TRBV2 and TRBJ2-1, with unresolved D. The germline V gene encodes CDR1 SNHLY and CDR2 FYNNEI. The CDR3 length is 12 residues. The V and J ends lost 7 bases and 10 bases respectively, with 14 bases between them.

The V and J genes are TRBV6-5 and TRBJ1-4; 8 bases fit TRBD1. This CDR3 region has 19 residues. From germline, CDR1 is MNHEY and CDR2 SVGAGI. With V trimmed by 0 bases and J by 7 bases, 16 bases remained unmatched. The chain's CDR3 is CASSYSPVQTGGVGEKLFF. In nucleotides, the CDR3 is TGTGCCAGCAGTTACTCGCCCGTCCAAACAGGGGGGGTCGGTGAAAAACTGTTTTTT.